The present TCR beta chain was sequenced within a study of shared clonotypes between healthy human individuals. Study-level results: Only blood was sampled, and tissue TCR repertoires likely differ from blood ones.

The protocol was immunoSEQ multiplex PCR, while the TCRdb copy is restricted to in-frame clones and leaves out a portion. The table lists approximately 740,000 clones, about 92% of them singletons. The CDR3 sequence is 13 residues long. Naive CD8 cells, CD45RO-negative and positively selected for CCR7, excluded terminally differentiated effector memory CD45RA+ cells. As for this clone: As yet, its antigen is unknown.

Specimen: naive CD8+ T cells sorted from blood. The chain links TRBV7-5 to TRBJ2-5; the table's D call TRBD1 went unverified against the DNA. TRBV7-5 constitutes a pseudogene. The source of this sequence is a man aged 30 to 39 in good health. CDR3: CVRSTRPQETQYF. As DNA, the CDR3 is TGTGTCAGAAGCACCAGGCCCCAAGAGACCCAGTACTTC.